This TCR beta chain was documented in a study of cytomegalovirus exposure and HLA in healthy donors. Study outcomes and limitations: An analysis done earlier found most TCR beta V segments productive about 87% or about 30% of the time.

Germline loops: CDR1 SGHNT, CDR2 YYREEE (reference sequence). J was trimmed by 3 bases and V by 5 bases; bases with no gene match: 12. There are 17 residues in the CDR3. With regard to this clone: What it binds is not known.

The PCR made use of 60 Vbeta and 13 Jbeta primers. Generated by immunoSEQ multiplex PCR, the TCRdb table keeps only in-frame clones and is missing some. The table lists 110,000 to 150,000 clones, roughly 80% of them singletons. The TCR sequence derives from a boy aged 2 to 10 in good health and CMV-seronegative. This sequence joins TRBV5-4 and TRBJ1-2; 11 nucleotides match TRBD1. The sequenced sample consisted of PBMCs. The DNA for the CDR3 is TGTGCCAGCAGACATTCCCGGGACAGGGGGATTCACTATGGCTACACCTTC. Its translation is CASRHSRDRGIHYGYTF.